These 24 T cell receptor beta chains originate from one sample sequenced in a study of immune heterogeneity within non-small cell lung tumors. The template for each sample was 600 to 650 ng of genomic DNA, which had been extracted from bulk tumor tissue. Several spatially distant biopsies were obtained per primary tumor intraoperatively. Patients underwent curative surgery for non-small cell lung cancer (untreated and newly diagnosed). Multiplex PCR amplified TCR beta CDR3 with 32 V and 13 J primers. TCRdb called the multiplex PCR reads again in MiXCR, with one record for every CDR3 protein. The sample consists of 21,000 or so distinct CDR3 sequences, 25% to 30% of them appearing once. Specimen: lung tumor tissue. The receptors derive from a middle-aged man with non-small cell lung cancer.

This clonotype showed up just a few times. The chain couples TRBV7-9 to TRBJ2-2, with 10 nucleotides matching TRBD2. V shed 3 bases, J shed 6 bases, and the junction held 1 base outside the gene matches. The CDR3 is 14 residues long. CDR1 is SEHNR and CDR2 is FQNEAQ in the germline V gene (reference sequence). CDR3 protein: CASSFLAGAGELFF. The CDR3 DNA follows: TGTGCCAGCAGCTTTCTAGCGGGAGCCGGGGAGCTGTTTTTT.

This clonotype was found many times. The chain couples TRBV7-9 to TRBJ2-7, with TRBD1 matching over 11 bases. V lost 5 bases to trimming and J lost 2 bases; unmatched junction nucleotides: 5. The CDR3 is 15 amino acids. The germline V gene has CDR1 SEHNR and CDR2 FQNEAQ (reference sequence). The CDR3 DNA reads as TGTGCCAGCAGCCCTGGACAGGGGGCTCCCTACGAGCAGTACTTC. Its protein is CASSPGQGAPYEQYF.

This clonotype was seen at least ten times. The chain recombines TRBV12-3 or TRBV12-4 with TRBJ1-5; possible D gene TRBD1, 6 bases. The CDR3 spans 20 residues. The germline V and J ends were trimmed by 0 bases and 2 bases, with 23 bases remaining between them. The CDR3 protein is CASSLAYGQRGILGNQPQHF. Written as DNA, the CDR3 is TGTGCCAGCAGTTTAGCGTATGGACAGAGGGGAATTTTGGGCAATCAGCCCCAGCATTTT.

Concerning this clonotype itself: Since a much larger clone is just one base distant, this may be a read error. The rearrangement uses TRBV28 and TRBJ1-5; TRBD1 matches 10 bases. CDR1 and CDR2 (germline): MDHEN, SYDVKM. The CDR3 is made up of 16 amino acids. CDR3 in DNA: TGTGCCAGCAGCGACTACGACAGGGGGCTATTCCAGCCCCAGCGTTTT. Translation gives CASSDYDRGLFQPQRF.

This clonotype was observed at least ten times. The chain couples TRBV11-2 to TRBJ2-7; TRBD2 might be the D (6 bases). Per germline, CDR1 SGHAT and CDR2 FQNNGV. The V gene lost 2 bases and the J gene lost 3 bases, with 14 bases spanning the gap. The CDR3 has 15 amino acids. The CDR3 here is CASSLFGSNFYEQYF. Here the CDR3 DNA reads TGTGCCAGCAGCTTATTCGGGAGTAACTTCTACGAGCAGTACTTC. The full variable domain, rest sourced from reference TRBV11-2 and TRBJ2-7, is EAGVAQSPRYKIIEKRQSVAFWCNPISGHATLYWYQQILGQGPKLLIQFQNNGVVDDSQLPKDRFSAERLKGVDSTLKIQPAKLEDSAVYLCASSLFGSNFYEQYFGPGTRLTVT.

This clonotype has a handful of counts. V is TRBV7-6 and J is TRBJ2-2; D not certain. Trimming pared 1 base from V and 7 bases from J, leaving 10 bases between. The V gene's germline CDR1 is SGHVS and CDR2 FNYEAQ. The CDR3 runs to 14 residues. CDR3 sequence: CASSLDGLFGELFF. The CDR3 coding sequence is TGTGCCAGCAGCTTAGATGGGTTATTCGGGGAGCTGTTTTTT.

With respect to this clonotype: This may stem from a read error, because a much larger clone lies one nucleotide away. The genes are TRBV5-5 and TRBJ1-6, with D possibly matching TRBD1 (5 bases). CDR3 length: 18 amino acids. Germline loops: CDR1 SGHKS, CDR2 YYEKEE (reference sequence). DNA for the CDR3: TGTGCCAGCAGCTTGGATAGGGACCCAATCTCCTATAATTCACACCTCCACTTT. Protein product: CASSLDRDPISYNSHLHF.

About this clonotype: A much larger clonotype is one base distant, so this may be a read error. The V gene is TRBV5-1, the J gene TRBJ2-7; either TRBD1 or TRBD2 may fit D (5 bases each). V lost 6 bases and J 5 bases, leaving 15 bases between the germline ends. The CDR3 extends over 13 amino acids. CDR1 is SGHRS, CDR2 YFSETQ, per germline. For the CDR3, the DNA is TGCGCCAGCACCGAGGGACGCATCGACGAGCAGTACTTC. This codes for CASTEGRIDEQYF. Full variable domain (rest looked up from reference TRBV5-1 and TRBJ2-7): KAGVTQTPRYLIKTRGQQVTLSCSPISGHRSVSWYQQTPGQGLQFLFEYFSETQRNKGNFPGRFSGRQFSNSRSEMNVSTLELGDSALYLCASTEGRIDEQYFGPGTRLTVT.

In this sample, this clonotype turned up a few times. The CDR3 region has the DNA TGCAGTGCAGTTGCCGGGACAGGGGACACAGATACGCAGTATTTT. Translation gives CSAVAGTGDTDTQYF. The chain carries TRBV20-1 and TRBJ2-3; 10 bases are shared with TRBD1. CDR1 DFQATT and CDR2 SNEGSKA come from the germline V gene (reference sequence). This CDR3 comprises 15 residues. The ends lost 6 bases at V and 2 bases at J; junction bases unmatched: 8.

V gene TRBV12-3 or TRBV12-4 combines with J gene TRBJ2-2, with D possibly being TRBD2 (6 bases). The germline V and J ends were trimmed by 6 bases and 7 bases, with 18 bases remaining between them. This CDR3 has 15 residues. CDR3 sequence reads: CASSRGSGTRGELFF. In DNA form, the CDR3 reads TGTGCCAGCAGCCGGGGGTCGGGTACTCGCGGGGAGCTGTTTTTT.

This clonotype was seen at least ten times. The chain has TRBV6-4 and TRBJ2-1, with D possibly being TRBD1 (7 bases). V was trimmed by 2 bases and J by 6 bases, leaving 14 bases between them. In germline, CDR1 is MRHNA, CDR2 SNTAGT. This CDR3 has 15 residues. Written as DNA, the CDR3 is TGTGCCAGCAGTGACCAGGGGGGTAGCGGCAATGAGCAGTTCTTC. This translates into CASSDQGGSGNEQFF.

This clonotype has more than one count but fewer than ten. The chain links TRBV7-2 to TRBJ2-3, with no clear D. CDR1 is SGHTA, CDR2 FQGNSA, per germline. This CDR3 has 16 amino acids. V shed 2 bases and J shed 2 bases, with 14 bases lying between them. The CDR3 DNA reads as TGTGCCAGCAGCTTATTGGGTGCGACATCCACAGATACGCAGTATTTT. This sequence encodes CASSLLGATSTDTQYF.

V gene TRBV14 combines with J gene TRBJ1-4; TRBD1 aligns across 7 bases. The CDR3 is made up of 16 amino acids. V dropped 4 bases and J dropped 5; count of bases not matched to a gene: 10. Germline V gene data show CDR1 as SGHDN and CDR2 as FVKESK. As DNA, the CDR3 is TGTGCCAGCAGCCTCAGAAGGGGGGACAGAAATGAAAAACTGTTTTTT. Its protein is CASSLRRGDRNEKLFF.

As for this clonotype: This may arise from a read error, as a much more abundant clone is one base away. V usage is TRBV15 and J usage is TRBJ1-2; 7 bases match TRBD1. The CDR3 runs 15 residues. CDR1 is LNHNV and CDR2 is YYDKDF in the germline V gene (reference sequence). This chain's CDR3 is CATSSAFGTVYGHTF. CDR3 in DNA: TGTGCCACCAGCAGTGCATTCGGGACAGTCTATGGCCACACCTTC.

The chain is built from TRBV3-1 and TRBJ1-2; 9 bases match TRBD1. The junction had 4 bases not matched to a gene; V was cut back by 4 bases and J by 4 bases. The CDR3 length is 14 residues. Germline values: CDR1 LGHDT, CDR2 YNNKEL (reference sequence). The CDR3, as DNA: TGTGCCAGCAGCCCCCGGGACAGGGCCTATGGCTACACCTTC. This translates into CASSPRDRAYGYTF. Drawing the rest from reference TRBV3-1 and TRBJ1-2, the complete variable domain is DTAVSQTPKYLVTQMGNDKSIKCEQNLGHDTMYWYKQDSKKFLKIMFSYNNKELIINETVPNRFSPKSPDKAHLNLHINSLELGDSAVYFCASSPRDRAYGYTFGSGTRLTVV.

This clonotype was counted ten times or more. The V gene is TRBV12-3 or TRBV12-4, the J gene TRBJ2-1; the D gene could be TRBD1 or TRBD2 (6 bases each). Trimming left V 3 bases short and J 4 bases short, with 16 bases between. CDR3 size: 16 residues. This CDR3 reads CASSLGGRSGYNEQFF. In nucleotides, the CDR3 is TGTGCCAGCAGTTTGGGGGGCCGGTCGGGATACAATGAGCAGTTCTTC.

In this sample, this clonotype turned up many times. This chain links TRBV18 with TRBJ1-3; TRBD1 might be the D (6 bases). The CDR3 covers 16 residues. Trimming cost V 3 bases and J 0 bases, with 12 bases left between them. Germline V gene lookup returns CDR1 KGHSH and CDR2 LQKENI. The CDR3 DNA sequence: TGTGCCAGCTCACCGGGACAATTACGCTCTGGAAACACCATATATTTT. It encodes CASSPGQLRSGNTIYF.

Remarks on this clonotype: A single base separates this from a much larger clone, so it may be a read error. The chain joins TRBV11-2 to TRBJ2-7, with D unclear. This CDR3 contains 14 residues. In germline, CDR1 is SGHAT, CDR2 FQNNGV. CDR3 sequence reads: CVSSLDWASYEQYF. CDR3 DNA: TGTGTCAGCAGCTTAGATTGGGCGTCCTACGAGCAGTACTTC.

This clonotype was seen many times. This chain connects TRBV11-2 to TRBJ2-7; D is possibly TRBD1 or TRBD2 (6 bases each). V was trimmed by 5 bases and J by 5 bases, leaving 16 bases between them. CDR1 SGHAT and CDR2 FQNNGV come from the germline V gene. The CDR3 spans 14 residues. The CDR3 bases are TGTGCCAGCAGCACGGGAGTGGGGGCCCACGAGCAGTACTTC. Its protein product is CASSTGVGAHEQYF.

This clonotype has at least ten counts. The chain couples TRBV2 to TRBJ1-2, with D uncertain. CDR1 and CDR2 from the germline V gene are SNHLY and FYNNEI. The CDR3 is 13 residues long. Trimming shortened V by 6 bases and J by 8 bases, and 16 bases separated the two germline ends. This chain's CDR3 is CASSTGVLGGYTF. The CDR3 DNA follows: TGTGCCAGCAGCACTGGGGTGCTAGGCGGCTACACCTTC.

This clonotype occurred many times. The rearrangement uses TRBV11-2 and TRBJ2-7; D gene unclear. The V end was cut by 0 bases, the J end by 1 base, with 7 bases between. The CDR3 is 14 amino acids. Looked up from germline, CDR1 is SGHAT and CDR2 is FQNNGV. The CDR3 reads CASSLDWASYEQYF. The DNA of the CDR3 is TGTGCCAGCAGCTTAGATTGGGCGTCCTACGAGCAGTACTTC.

This clonotype was picked up a small number of times. The chain links TRBV4-1 to TRBJ1-2, with 10 bases fitting TRBD1. Germline lookup yields CDR1 MGHRA and CDR2 YSYEKL. V lost 6 bases to trimming and J lost 8 bases; unmatched junction nucleotides: 9. The length of the CDR3 is 14 residues. The CDR3 loop is CASSRDRGIGGYTF. CDR3 nucleotides: TGCGCCAGCAGTCGGGACAGGGGAATAGGGGGCTACACCTTC.

The chain links TRBV10-3 to TRBJ2-5; D is ambiguous. Per the germline V gene, CDR1 is ENHRY and CDR2 is SYGVKD. The CDR3 runs 14 residues. The V end was cut by 4 bases, the J end by 1 base, with 10 bases between. The CDR3 region has the DNA TGTGCCATCAGTGTTCTTCAGTTCCAAGAGACCCAGTACTTC. Translating it yields CAISVLQFQETQYF.

As regards this clonotype: Relative to the germline gene, one junction end is altered; a read error may explain this. The rearrangement uses TRBV24-1 and TRBJ1-1; no clear D. CDR3 length equals 13 residues. Germline CDR1 and CDR2: KGHDR and SFDVKD. CDR3 sequence (DNA): TGTGCCACCAGTGATTTGTTTAACACTGAATCTTTCTTT. Protein product: CATSDLFNTESFF.